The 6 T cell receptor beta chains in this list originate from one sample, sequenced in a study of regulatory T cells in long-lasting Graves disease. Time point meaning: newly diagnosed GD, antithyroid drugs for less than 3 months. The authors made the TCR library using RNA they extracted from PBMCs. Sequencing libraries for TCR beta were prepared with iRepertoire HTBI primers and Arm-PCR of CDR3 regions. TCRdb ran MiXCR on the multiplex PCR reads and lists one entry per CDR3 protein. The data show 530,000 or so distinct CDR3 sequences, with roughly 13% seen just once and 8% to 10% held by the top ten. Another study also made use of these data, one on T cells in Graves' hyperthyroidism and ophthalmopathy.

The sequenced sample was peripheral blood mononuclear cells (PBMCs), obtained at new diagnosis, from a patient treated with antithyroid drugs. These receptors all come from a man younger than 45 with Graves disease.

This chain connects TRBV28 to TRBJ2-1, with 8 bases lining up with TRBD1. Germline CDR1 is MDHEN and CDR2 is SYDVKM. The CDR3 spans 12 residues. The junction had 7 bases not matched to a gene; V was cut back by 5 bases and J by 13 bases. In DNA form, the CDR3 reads TGTGCCAGCAGTACACCGGGACAGGAACAGTTCTTC. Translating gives CASSTPGQEQFF.

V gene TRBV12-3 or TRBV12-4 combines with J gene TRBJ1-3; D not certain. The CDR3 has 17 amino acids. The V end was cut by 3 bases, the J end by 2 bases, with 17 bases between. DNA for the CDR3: TGTGCCAGCAGTTTTCAGTGGCGGGAGGTTACTGGAAACACCATATATTTT. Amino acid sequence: CASSFQWREVTGNTIYF.

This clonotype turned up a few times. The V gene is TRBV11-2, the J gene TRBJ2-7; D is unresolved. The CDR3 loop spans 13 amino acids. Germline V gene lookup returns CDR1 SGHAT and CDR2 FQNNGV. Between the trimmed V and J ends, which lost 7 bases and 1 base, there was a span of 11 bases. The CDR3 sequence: CASTRTVSYEQYF. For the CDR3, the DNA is TGTGCCAGCACCCGGACCGTTTCCTACGAGCAGTACTTC. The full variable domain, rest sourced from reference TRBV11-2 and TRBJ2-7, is EAGVAQSPRYKIIEKRQSVAFWCNPISGHATLYWYQQILGQGPKLLIQFQNNGVVDDSQLPKDRFSAERLKGVDSTLKIQPAKLEDSAVYLCASTRTVSYEQYFGPGTRLTVT.

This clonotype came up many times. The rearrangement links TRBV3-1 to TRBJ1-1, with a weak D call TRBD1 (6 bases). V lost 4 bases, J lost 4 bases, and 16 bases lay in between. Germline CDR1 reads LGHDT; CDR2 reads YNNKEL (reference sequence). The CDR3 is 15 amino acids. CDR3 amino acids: CASSLSGAWVTEAFF. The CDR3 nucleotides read TGTGCCAGCAGCCTATCGGGGGCCTGGGTCACTGAAGCTTTCTTT.

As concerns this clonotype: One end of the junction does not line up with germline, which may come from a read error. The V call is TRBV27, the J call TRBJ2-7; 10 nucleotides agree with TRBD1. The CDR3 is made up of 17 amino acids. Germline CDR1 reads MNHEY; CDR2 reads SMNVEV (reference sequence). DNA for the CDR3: TGTGCCAGCAGGGGAATGGGACAGGGGCGGATTCCCTACGAGCAGTGCTTC. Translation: CASRGMGQGRIPYEQCF.

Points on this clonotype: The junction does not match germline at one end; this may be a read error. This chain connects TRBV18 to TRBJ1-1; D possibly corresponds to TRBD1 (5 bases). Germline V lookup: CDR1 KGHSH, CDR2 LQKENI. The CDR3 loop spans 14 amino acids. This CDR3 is CARSPISGTTEAFF. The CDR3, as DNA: TGTGCCAGGTCACCAATATCAGGGACCACTGAAGCTTTCTTT.